This T cell receptor (beta chain) comes out of a study of cytomegalovirus exposure and HLA in healthy donors. Germline V gives CDR1 SGHVS, CDR2 FQNEAQ. The length of the CDR3 is 15 residues. Trimming left V 4 bases short and J 6 bases short, with 16 bases between. This PCR relied on a set of 60 Vbeta primers and 13 Jbeta primers. Sequencing was performed with immunoSEQ multiplex PCR; in TCRdb, only in-frame clones are kept and a portion is missing. Of 150,000 to 200,000 clones in the sample, 75% to 90% were seen once. The chain joins TRBV7-8 to TRBJ1-5; a weak D match, TRBD1 (5 bases). Material for sequencing was PBMCs. This TCR was sampled from a man between 50 and 59 years old in good health and CMV-seropositive. CDR3 region: CASSSDGRVSQPQHF. For the CDR3, the DNA is TGTGCCAGCAGCTCCGACGGCAGGGTGAGTCAGCCCCAGCATTTT.